Listed here are 9 T cell receptor beta chains from one sample, sequenced in a study of identical twins. TCRdb ran MiXCR on the 5' RACE reads and lists one entry per CDR3 protein. This sample carries about 220,000 distinct CDR3 sequences, 7.5% of them seen once, and the ten largest clones take roughly 2%. Separately, the same data were catalogued under a study of yellow fever vaccine responses in identical twins.

The specimen was memory (CD45RO+) T cells sorted from blood. The origin of the receptors is a woman younger than 35 in good health.

This chain joins TRBV11-3 and TRBJ2-3; tentatively, D is TRBD1 or TRBD2 (6 bases each). The CDR3 extends over 16 amino acids. Germline CDR1 SGHNT, CDR2 YENEEA. V was cut by 5 bases and J by 4 bases, with 19 bases left in between. The CDR3 nucleotides read TGTGCCAGCAGCACCACAGGGCCGAGGGGGGCAGATACGCAGTATTTT. This translates into CASSTTGPRGADTQYF.

This clonotype was recorded many times. The chain uses TRBV9 and TRBJ2-2; 7 bases are shared with TRBD1. Losses at the gene ends were 4 bases for V and 0 bases for J; bases not matched to a gene: 9. The CDR3 spans 17 residues. Germline CDR1 is SGDLS and CDR2 is YYNGEE. CDR3 region: CASSPHGTGANTGELFF. Written as DNA, the CDR3 is TGTGCCAGCAGCCCCCACGGAACAGGGGCGAACACCGGGGAGCTGTTTTTT.

J is TRBJ2-5 and V is TRBV15, with D perhaps matching TRBD2 (6 bases). Trimming removed 4 bases at V and 2 bases at J, with 26 bases between. CDR1 is LNHNV, CDR2 YYDKDF, per germline (reference sequence). CDR3 length: 19 amino acids. This chain's CDR3 is CATSNHPRDPLASQETQYF. CDR3 DNA: TGTGCCACCAGCAATCACCCCAGGGACCCACTAGCATCACAAGAGACCCAGTACTTC.

This clonotype was seen only a few times. The chain links TRBV6-2 or TRBV6-3 to TRBJ2-5; D uncertain. CDR1 and CDR2 from the germline V gene are MNHEY and SVGEGT. The CDR3 has 13 residues. Trimming removed 6 bases at V and 7 bases at J, with 15 bases between. CDR3 nucleotide sequence: TGTGCCAGCAGGACCTCAAGCTTTGGGACCCAGTACTTC. Protein product: CASRTSSFGTQYF.

This clonotype was observed a few times. The rearrangement links TRBV5-1 to TRBJ2-3; no definite D call. Trimming cost V 3 bases and J 7 bases, with 12 bases left between them. The CDR3 covers 13 residues. Germline CDR1 is SGHRS and CDR2 is YFSETQ. Here the CDR3 DNA reads TGCGCCAGCAGCTGGAACGATGGGAATACGCAGTATTTT. This gives the protein CASSWNDGNTQYF.

The gene calls are TRBV20-1 and TRBJ2-1; 11 positions agree with TRBD2. The germline CDR1 and CDR2 sequences are DFQATT and SNEGSKA (reference sequence). This CDR3 is built from 15 residues. Losses at the gene ends were 6 bases for V and 6 bases for J; bases not matched to a gene: 10. CDR3 region: CSAPELAGGGNEQFF. In nucleotides, the CDR3 is TGCAGTGCCCCTGAGCTAGCGGGAGGCGGCAATGAGCAGTTCTTC.

This clonotype turned up a few times. The chain recombines TRBV27 with TRBJ1-2; a possible D gene is TRBD1 (5 bases). From germline, CDR1 is MNHEY and CDR2 SMNVEV (reference sequence). V was clipped by 2 bases and J by 5 bases, with 15 bases between them. CDR3 length equals 15 residues. CDR3 bases: TGTGCCAGCAGTTTAGGGCCAGGGAAAAAGTATGGCTACACCTTC. Protein: CASSLGPGKKYGYTF.

The chain couples TRBV18 to TRBJ2-1; 11 bases line up with TRBD1. CDR3 size: 15 residues. J gave up 4 bases and V 7 bases, and 6 bases lay outside the gene matches. Germline V lookup: CDR1 KGHSH, CDR2 LQKENI. The CDR3 nucleotides read TGTGCCAGCTTCGCCGGGACAGGGGGTTACAATGAGCAGTTCTTC. Protein: CASFAGTGGYNEQFF.

This clonotype was picked up many times. This chain links TRBV24-1 with TRBJ2-2; possible D gene TRBD1, 6 bases. CDR3 size: 15 residues. V lost 5 bases and J lost 2, with 11 bases in between. Germline CDR1 and CDR2: KGHDR and SFDVKD. This CDR3 is CATSALTGNTGELFF. Here the CDR3 DNA reads TGTGCCACCAGTGCCCTGACAGGCAACACCGGGGAGCTGTTTTTT.